This T cell receptor beta chain was retrieved from a study of T cell repertoires in cytomegalovirus infection (dated by TCRdb to about 2019). Study-level background: Alongside well-studied HLA-B-restricted epitopes, the peptide stimulations were aimed at recently identified HLA-C-restricted CMV epitopes, whose presentation resists viral immunomodulation. The HLA type of each donor mattered for the analysis, because public TCR beta signatures pointed to carriage of CMV infection along with the matching HLA type.

This clonotype was recorded a few times. The antigen this receptor binds is unknown. No base-level quality is on record; no much larger clone is a single base apart. TCRdb shows the sequencer as Illumina HiSeq 1500. The raw public reads went through TCRdb reprocessing: fastp at Q25, MiXCR clone calling, in-frame beta chains kept. Each record represents a unique CDR3 protein, reported with the most common genes and DNA among its rows. This sample lists 84,000 or so distinct CDR3 sequences; under 55% were detected once. The ten top clones hold approximately 93% of the sample. The meaning of the sample's treatment or condition label: in vitro stimulation with specific CMV peptide epitopes to enrich CMV-specific T cells. Results and caveats for the whole study, not just this receptor: In both this cohort and an independent cohort of over 350 donors, the cumulative frequency of public TCR beta family members distinguished carriers of CMV infection plus the relevant HLA type. The ex vivo response was dominated by HLA-C-restricted CMV-specific TCR beta clonotypes, which also provided the single most frequent clonotype in two of eight donors.

CDR1 and CDR2 are read off the germline V gene (reference sequence) as LNHDA and SQIVND. The cysteine opens and the phenylalanine closes a CDR3 of 15 amino acids. The read is trimmed to its CDR3 DNA, 45 bases read in frame from base 1. V was cut back by 0 bases and J by 6 bases, leaving a gap of 14 bases between them. The sequenced sample was CD8+ T cells from cultured PBMCs, obtained from culture after CMV antigen stimulation. The chain was built from TRBV19 and TRBJ1-1; the D gene remains uncertain. This sequence was found in a human donor in good health (CMV status not recorded). Some clones in this sample may be carry-over from other donors' samples. The CDR3 region reads CASSIDREGPAEAFF. At the DNA level, the sequence is TGTGCCAGTAGTATAGATCGGGAGGGTCCCGCTGAAGCTTTCTTT. The entire variable domain, with the stretches around the CDR3 drawn from the reference TRBV19 and TRBJ1-1 proteins, is DGGITQSPKYLFRKEGQNVTLSCEQNLNHDAMYWYRQDPGQGLRLIYYSQIVNDFQKGDIAEGYSVSREKKESFPLTVTSAQKNPTAFYLCASSIDREGPAEAFFGQGTRLTVV.